This T cell receptor (beta chain) comes out of a study of Graves' ophthalmopathy and Graves' hyperthyroidism. This clonotype was observed a handful of times. The CDR3 length is 15 residues. Unmatched junction bases numbered 10, after V lost 4 bases and J lost 8 bases. The germline V gene encodes CDR1 MGHRA and CDR2 YSYEKL. CDR3 regions of TCR beta were amplified from RNA transcripts. First-round RT-PCR employed HTBI primers, with a second-round multiplex PCR after it. TCRdb ran MiXCR on the multiplex PCR reads and lists one entry per CDR3 protein. Of more than 300,000 distinct CDR3 sequences in the sample, approximately 15% were seen once.

The material sequenced was peripheral blood. The rearrangement links TRBV4-1 to TRBJ1-2; 10 bases align to TRBD1. This clonotype was obtained from a young woman with stable Graves' hyperthyroidism. The CDR3 loop reads CASSRDDRGRRGYTF. In nucleotides, the CDR3 is TGCGCCAGCAGCCGGGACGACAGGGGGCGTCGGGGCTACACCTTC.